This entry lists 9 T cell receptor beta chains sequenced from one sample in a study of siplizumab effects on memory and regulatory T cells. Profiled with immunoSEQ multiplex PCR; TCRdb holds only in-frame clones, not every one. Among 85,000 to 130,000 clones, around 95% were seen once, and the ten largest hold 0.55% to 0.65%. Material: Tregs sorted from blood. The source of these receptors is a human donor in good health.

This clone came up once. The J gene is TRBJ2-4, the V gene TRBV4-1; no clear D gene. Germline V gene data show CDR1 as MGHRA and CDR2 as YSYEKL. The CDR3 covers 16 residues. The V end lost 2 bases, the J end lost 9 bases, and 20 bases lay between the germline ends. The CDR3 bases are TGCGCCAGCAGCCAATCGGAGAGCGTAACTTTAAGCATTCAGTACTTC. Amino acid sequence: CASSQSESVTLSIQYF.

The V gene is TRBV4-1, the J gene TRBJ1-5; possibly TRBD1 for D (5 bases). Trimming stripped 3 bases from V and 2 bases from J, with 11 bases between. This CDR3 region has 15 residues. Germline V gives CDR1 MGHRA, CDR2 YSYEKL. DNA for the CDR3: TGCGCCAGCAGCCAGGTACGGGGACGCAATCAGCCCCAGCATTTT. It yields the protein CASSQVRGRNQPQHF.

This sequence joins TRBV5-1 and TRBJ1-1; possible D gene TRBD1, 6 bases. The CDR3 runs to 14 residues. CDR1 and CDR2 from the germline V gene are SGHRS and YFSETQ. V lost 5 bases and J 0 bases, leaving 11 bases between the germline ends. The CDR3 is CASRGGGMNTEAFF. CDR3 DNA sequence: TGCGCCAGCAGAGGGGGTGGCATGAACACTGAAGCTTTCTTT.

The V gene is TRBV21-1, the J gene TRBJ2-3. TRBV21-1 is annotated as a pseudogene. The CDR3 sequence is 16 residues long. The CDR3 DNA reads TGTGCCAGCAGCAAAGTTTTGGGCCGACTCACAGATACGCAGTATTTT. Protein sequence: CASSKVLGRLTDTQYF.

The chain joins TRBV19 to TRBJ1-2; no clear D gene. There are 12 residues in the CDR3. The V gene's germline CDR1 is LNHDA and CDR2 SQIVND (reference sequence). The V end was cut by 2 bases, the J end by 6 bases, with 7 bases between. The CDR3 DNA follows: TGTGCCAGTAGTATAATTGGGGATGGCTACACCTTC. Residues: CASSIIGDGYTF. Full variable domain (missing parts from reference TRBV19 and TRBJ1-2): DGGITQSPKYLFRKEGQNVTLSCEQNLNHDAMYWYRQDPGQGLRLIYYSQIVNDFQKGDIAEGYSVSREKKESFPLTVTSAQKNPTAFYLCASSIIGDGYTFGSGTRLTVV.

The chain joins TRBV27 to TRBJ2-7; 7 bases align to TRBD1. Trimming at V came to 1 base and at J to 0 bases, leaving 12 bases not matched to a gene. The CDR3 has 18 amino acids. CDR1 is MNHEY, CDR2 SMNVEV, per germline (reference sequence). CDR3 DNA: TGTGCCAGCAGTTTATTGAGGGGCGGCACAGGGGTCTCCTACGAGCAGTACTTC. As protein: CASSLLRGGTGVSYEQYF.

The genes are TRBV28 and TRBJ1-4; D perhaps matches TRBD1 (5 bases). The V gene's germline CDR1 is MDHEN and CDR2 SYDVKM. The length of the CDR3 is 11 residues. Trimming took off 9 bases at V and 8 bases at J, with 10 bases between the two ends. This CDR3 is CASERDEKLFF. The CDR3 DNA reads as TGTGCCAGTGAGAGGGACGAAAAACTGTTTTTT. Full variable domain (outside the CDR3, taken from reference TRBV28 and TRBJ1-4): DVKVTQSSRYLVKRTGEKVFLECVQDMDHENMFWYRQDPGLGLRLIYFSYDVKMKEKGDIPEGYSVSREKKERFSLILESASTNQTSMYLCASERDEKLFFGSGTQLSVL.

The chain uses TRBV5-1 and TRBJ2-1; 10 bases align to TRBD2. The trim removed 4 bases at V and 9 bases at J, leaving 7 bases unmatched. The CDR3 contains 14 residues. Germline V gene sequence: CDR1 SGHRS, CDR2 YFSETQ. CDR3 in DNA: TGCGCCAGCAGCGGGCTAGCGGGAGTGGGTGAGCAGTTCTTC. This codes for CASSGLAGVGEQFF.

The chain couples TRBV9 to TRBJ2-3; 10 nucleotides line up with TRBD2. Germline loops: CDR1 SGDLS, CDR2 YYNGEE. The CDR3 consists of 17 residues. V was pared by 0 bases and J by 6 bases, with 10 bases of the junction left unmatched. In DNA, the CDR3 is TGTGCCAGCAGCGTAGCTCCTAGCGGGAGACCAGGGGATACGCAGTATTTT. This translates into CASSVAPSGRPGDTQYF.